This T cell receptor (beta chain) is drawn from a study of cytomegalovirus exposure and HLA in healthy donors. Study information: From 150 million to 200 million T cells, an earlier analysis saw approximately 110 million unique TCR beta sequences.

The V gene's germline CDR1 is LNHDA and CDR2 SQIVND (reference sequence). The CDR3 has 14 amino acids. The V segment lost 5 bases and the J segment 9 bases; nucleotides outside the gene matches: 5. Notes on this clone: Antigen: not known.

General study findings and limits: Reportedly, fewer N-insertions than the approximately 690-donor mean appeared in an Asian-associated ancestry cluster in a later analysis.

The PCR used 60 Vbeta and 13 Jbeta primers. As handled by the study authors: Counted up in a later analysis, unique TCR beta chains came to 65 million to 80 million, with about 9.9 million shared. Sequencing was performed with immunoSEQ multiplex PCR; in TCRdb, only in-frame clones are kept and a portion is missing. V and J calls and clone size come straight from that table; D and trimming were deduced from the DNA. The sample has fewer than 140,000 clones, roughly 73% seen once. What was sequenced was PBMCs. This sequence joins TRBV19 and TRBJ1-6, with 9 bases matching TRBD1. The clonotype originates from a man aged 35 to 55 in good health and CMV-seronegative. Here the CDR3 DNA reads TGTGCCAGTAGTTGGGACAGGGAGATTTCACCCCTCCACTTT. It translates to CASSWDREISPLHF.